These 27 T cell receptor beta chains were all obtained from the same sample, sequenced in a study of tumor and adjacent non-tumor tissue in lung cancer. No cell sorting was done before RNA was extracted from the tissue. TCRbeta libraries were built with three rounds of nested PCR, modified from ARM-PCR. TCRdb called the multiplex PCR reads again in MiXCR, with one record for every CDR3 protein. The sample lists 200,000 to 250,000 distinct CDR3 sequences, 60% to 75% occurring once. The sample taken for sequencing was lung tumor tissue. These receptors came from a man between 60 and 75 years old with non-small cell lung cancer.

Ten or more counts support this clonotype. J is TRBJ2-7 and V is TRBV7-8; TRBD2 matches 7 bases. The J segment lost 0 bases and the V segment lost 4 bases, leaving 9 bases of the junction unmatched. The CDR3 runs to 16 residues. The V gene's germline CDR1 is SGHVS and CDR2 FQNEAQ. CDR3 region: CASSSTGTTPSYEQYF. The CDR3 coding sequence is TGTGCCAGCAGCTCCACCGGGACTACCCCCTCCTACGAGCAGTACTTC.

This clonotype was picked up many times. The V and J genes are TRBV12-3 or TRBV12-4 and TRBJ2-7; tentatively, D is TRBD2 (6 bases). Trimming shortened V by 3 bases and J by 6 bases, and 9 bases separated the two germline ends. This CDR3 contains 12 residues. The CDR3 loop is CASSLRGFEQYF. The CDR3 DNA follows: TGTGCCAGCAGTTTGCGGGGCTTCGAGCAGTACTTC.

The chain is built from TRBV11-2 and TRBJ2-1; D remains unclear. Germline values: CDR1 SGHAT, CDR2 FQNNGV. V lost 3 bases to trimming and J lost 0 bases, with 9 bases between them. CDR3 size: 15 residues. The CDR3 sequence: CASSLDRNSYNEQFF. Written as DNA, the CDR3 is TGTGCCAGCAGCTTGGATAGGAACTCCTACAATGAGCAGTTCTTC.

The CDR3: CSASALAGNTDTQYF. The CDR3 DNA is TGCAGCGCGAGCGCGCTAGCGGGGAATACAGATACGCAGTATTTT. This chain uses TRBV20-1 with TRBJ2-3; 9 bases match TRBD2. CDR1 is DFQATT and CDR2 is SNEGSKA in the germline V gene (reference sequence). The CDR3 totals 15 residues.

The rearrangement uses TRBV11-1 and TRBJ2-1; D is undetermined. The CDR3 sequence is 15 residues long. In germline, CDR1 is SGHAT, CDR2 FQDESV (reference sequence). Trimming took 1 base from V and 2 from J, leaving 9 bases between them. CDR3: CASSLERTTYNEQFF. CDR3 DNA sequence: TGTGCCAGCAGCTTAGAGAGGACGACCTACAATGAGCAGTTCTTC.

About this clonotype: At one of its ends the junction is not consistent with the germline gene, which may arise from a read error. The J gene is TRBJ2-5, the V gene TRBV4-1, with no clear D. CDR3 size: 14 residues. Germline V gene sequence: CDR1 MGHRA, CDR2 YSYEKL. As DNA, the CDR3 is TGTGTCAGCAGCCAAGGCAGCCACCAAGAGACCCAGTACTTC. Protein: CVSSQGSHQETQYF.

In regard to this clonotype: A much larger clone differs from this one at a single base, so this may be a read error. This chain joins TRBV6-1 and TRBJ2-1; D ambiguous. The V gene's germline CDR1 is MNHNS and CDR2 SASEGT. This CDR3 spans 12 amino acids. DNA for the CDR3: TGTGCCAGCAGTGAAGCGAACGATGAGCAGCTCTTC. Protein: CASSEANDEQLF.

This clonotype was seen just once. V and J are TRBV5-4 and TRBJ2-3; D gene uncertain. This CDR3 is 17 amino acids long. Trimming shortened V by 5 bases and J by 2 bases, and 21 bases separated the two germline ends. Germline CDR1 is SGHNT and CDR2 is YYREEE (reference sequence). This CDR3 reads CASRVGIDTLPTDTQYF. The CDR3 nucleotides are TGTGCCAGCAGGGTAGGGATAGACACCCTCCCCACAGATACGCAGTATTTT.

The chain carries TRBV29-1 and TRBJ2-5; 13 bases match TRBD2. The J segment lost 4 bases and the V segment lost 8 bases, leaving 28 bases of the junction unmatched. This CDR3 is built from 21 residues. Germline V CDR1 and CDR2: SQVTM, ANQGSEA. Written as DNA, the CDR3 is TGCAGCATACAAAGGTTGAATTTCGGGACTAGCGGGACTGGGGGGATAGAGACCCAGTACTTC. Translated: CSIQRLNFGTSGTGGIETQYF.

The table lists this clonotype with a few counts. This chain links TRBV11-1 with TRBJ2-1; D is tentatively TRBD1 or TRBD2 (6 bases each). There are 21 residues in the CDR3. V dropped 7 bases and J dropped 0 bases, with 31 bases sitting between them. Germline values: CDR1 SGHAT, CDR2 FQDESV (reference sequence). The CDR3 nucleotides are TGTGCCAGCAATTTAGCTTGGGGCAGGGGACTTAGTCGAAGCTCCTACAATGAGCAGTTCTTC. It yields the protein CASNLAWGRGLSRSSYNEQFF.

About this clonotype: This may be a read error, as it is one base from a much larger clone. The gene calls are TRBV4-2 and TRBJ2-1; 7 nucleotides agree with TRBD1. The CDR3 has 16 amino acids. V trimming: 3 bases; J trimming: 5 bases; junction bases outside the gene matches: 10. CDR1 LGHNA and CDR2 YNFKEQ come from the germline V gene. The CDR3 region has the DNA TGTGCCAGCAGCCAGAATACGGGACAGAGGCACAATGAGCAGTTCTTC. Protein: CASSQNTGQRHNEQFF.

The CDR3 DNA is TGCAGTGCTAGAGTGGGCAACTATGGCTACACCTTC. Translated: CSARVGNYGYTF. This chain links TRBV20-1 with TRBJ1-2; D remains ambiguous. This CDR3 has 12 amino acids. Looked up from germline, CDR1 is DFQATT and CDR2 is SNEGSKA (reference sequence). Trimming stripped 1 base from V and 2 bases from J, with 5 bases between.

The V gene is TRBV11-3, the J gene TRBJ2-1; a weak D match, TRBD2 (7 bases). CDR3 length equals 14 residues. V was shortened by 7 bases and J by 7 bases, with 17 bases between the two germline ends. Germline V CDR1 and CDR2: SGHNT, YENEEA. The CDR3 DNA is TGTGCCAGCAACATAGGGGGGGACTTAAATGAGCAGTTCTTC. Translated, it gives CASNIGGDLNEQFF.

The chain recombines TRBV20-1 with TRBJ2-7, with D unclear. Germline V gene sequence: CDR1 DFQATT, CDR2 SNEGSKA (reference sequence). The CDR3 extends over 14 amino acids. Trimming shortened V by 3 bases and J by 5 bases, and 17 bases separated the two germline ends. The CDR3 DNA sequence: TGCAGTGCTAGTGTCAGCAGAGGCCCCGACGAGCAGTACTTC. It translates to CSASVSRGPDEQYF.

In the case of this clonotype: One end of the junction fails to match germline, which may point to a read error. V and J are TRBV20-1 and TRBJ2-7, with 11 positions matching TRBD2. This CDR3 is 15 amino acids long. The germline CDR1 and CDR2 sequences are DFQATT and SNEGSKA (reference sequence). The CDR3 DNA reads TGCAGTACTAGAGATCCTAGCGGGGGGCACTACGAGCAGTACTTC. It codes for CSTRDPSGGHYEQYF.

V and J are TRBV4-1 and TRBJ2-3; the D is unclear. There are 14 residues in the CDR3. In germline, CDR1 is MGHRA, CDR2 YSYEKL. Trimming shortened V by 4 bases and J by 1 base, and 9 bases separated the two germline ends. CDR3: CASSLRAGTDTQYF. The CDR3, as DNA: TGCGCCAGCAGCCTACGGGCGGGCACAGATACGCAGTATTTT.

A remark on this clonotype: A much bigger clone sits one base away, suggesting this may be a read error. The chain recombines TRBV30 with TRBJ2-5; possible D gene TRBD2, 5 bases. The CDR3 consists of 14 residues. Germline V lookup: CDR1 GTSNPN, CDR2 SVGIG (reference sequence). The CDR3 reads CAWTRGPASENQYF. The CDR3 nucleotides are TGTGCCTGGACTCGAGGGCCGGCTTCAGAGAACCAGTACTTC.

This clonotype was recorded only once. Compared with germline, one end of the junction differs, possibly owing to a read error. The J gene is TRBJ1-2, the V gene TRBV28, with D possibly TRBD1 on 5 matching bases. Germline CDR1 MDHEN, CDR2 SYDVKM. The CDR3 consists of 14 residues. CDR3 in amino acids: CATSGPSTSYGHTF. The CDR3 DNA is TGTGCCACCTCGGGACCCTCAACTAGCTATGGCCACACCTTC.

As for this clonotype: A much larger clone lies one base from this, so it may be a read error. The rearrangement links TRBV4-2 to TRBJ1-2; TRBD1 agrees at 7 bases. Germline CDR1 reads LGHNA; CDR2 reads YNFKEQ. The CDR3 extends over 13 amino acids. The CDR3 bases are TGTGCCAGCAGCCAAGGGACAGGTTATGACTACACCTTC. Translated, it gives CASSQGTGYDYTF.

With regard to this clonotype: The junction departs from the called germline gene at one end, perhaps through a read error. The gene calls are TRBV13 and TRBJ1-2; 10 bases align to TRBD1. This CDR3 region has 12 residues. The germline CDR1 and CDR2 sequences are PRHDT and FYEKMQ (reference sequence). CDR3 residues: CASGQGVFGYNF. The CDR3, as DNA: TGTGCCAGCGGACAGGGGGTGTTTGGCTACAACTTC.

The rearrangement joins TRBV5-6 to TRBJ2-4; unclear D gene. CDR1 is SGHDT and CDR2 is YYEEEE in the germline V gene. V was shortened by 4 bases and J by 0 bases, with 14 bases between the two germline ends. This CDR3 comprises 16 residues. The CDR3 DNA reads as TGTGCCAGCAGCCCCGGCGCATACCTAGCCAAAAACATTCAGTACTTC. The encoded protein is CASSPGAYLAKNIQYF.

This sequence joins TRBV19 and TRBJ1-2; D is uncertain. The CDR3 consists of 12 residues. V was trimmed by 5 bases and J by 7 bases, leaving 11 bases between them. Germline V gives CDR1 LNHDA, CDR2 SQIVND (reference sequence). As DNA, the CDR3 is TGTGCCAGTAGTTGGAAAGATGGTGGCTACACCTTC. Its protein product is CASSWKDGGYTF.

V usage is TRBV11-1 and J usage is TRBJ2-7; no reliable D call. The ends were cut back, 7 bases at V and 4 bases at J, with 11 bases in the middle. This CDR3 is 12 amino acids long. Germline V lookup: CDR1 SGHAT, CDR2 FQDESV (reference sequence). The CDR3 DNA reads TGTGCCAGCAAAGGGTACGAGTACGAGCAGTACTTC. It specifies CASKGYEYEQYF.

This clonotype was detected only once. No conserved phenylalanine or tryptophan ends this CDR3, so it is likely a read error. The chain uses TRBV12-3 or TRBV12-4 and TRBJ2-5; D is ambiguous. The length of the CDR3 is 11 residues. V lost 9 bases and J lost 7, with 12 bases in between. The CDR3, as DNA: TGTGCCAGTAGCCCCGAGGCGACCCAGTACATC. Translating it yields CASSPEATQYI.

This CDR3 is CASSLRTSGRASYNEQFF. CDR3 nucleotides: TGTGCCAGCAGCTTGCGGACTAGCGGGAGGGCCTCCTACAATGAGCAGTTCTTC. This chain joins TRBV5-6 and TRBJ2-1; TRBD2 matches 15 bases. With 1 base clipped from V and 0 bases from J, the junction kept 2 bases outside the gene matches. Germline lookup yields CDR1 SGHDT and CDR2 YYEEEE. The length of the CDR3 is 18 residues.

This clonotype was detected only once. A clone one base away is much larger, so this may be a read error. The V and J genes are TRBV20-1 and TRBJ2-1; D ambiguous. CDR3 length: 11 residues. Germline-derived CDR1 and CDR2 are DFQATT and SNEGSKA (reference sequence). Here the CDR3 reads CSASGYNGQFF. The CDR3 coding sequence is TGCAGTGCTAGTGGCTACAATGGGCAGTTCTTC.

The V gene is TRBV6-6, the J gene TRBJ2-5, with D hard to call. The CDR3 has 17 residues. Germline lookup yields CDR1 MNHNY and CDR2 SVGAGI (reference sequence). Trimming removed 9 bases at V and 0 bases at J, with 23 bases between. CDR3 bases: TGTGCCAGTAGAACAGCCGGGCAAACCCAGAACCAAGAGACCCAGTACTTC. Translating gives CASRTAGQTQNQETQYF.